This T cell receptor (beta chain) was sequenced for a study of response to subunit inactivated influenza vaccine (dated by TCRdb to 2016 to 2019). About the investigation overall: Deep quantitative profiling of the T cell receptor repertoire was used in the study to follow responses to a trivalent subunit inactivated influenza vaccine.

Library preparation used RT-PCR. Instrument used: Illumina HiSeq 2500. TCRdb applied fastp at Q25 and MiXCR to the public reads, then kept only in-frame beta chains. All rows with the same CDR3 protein become a single entry with the most common DNA and genes. This sample comprises over 750,000 distinct CDR3 sequences, less than 25% of them detected only once. The leading ten clones occupy 10% of the sample. From its cysteine to its phenylalanine, the CDR3 spans 11 amino acids. Only CDR3 DNA remains: 33 bases, in frame from the first base. V loses 8 bases at its end and J loses 4 bases; junction bases beyond the gene matches: 4. The germline V gene gives CDR1 as SQVTM and CDR2 as ANQGSEA. Worth noting for this clonotype: Its recognized antigen is unknown. No base quality values were provided; no much bigger clone lies one nucleotide off.

Overall study outcomes, separate from this receptor: The authors proposed that each seasonal influenza vaccination may bring in only a limited number of new T cells.

The V and J genes are TRBV29-1 and TRBJ2-7, with TRBD1 identical over 8 junction bases. The sequencing here drew on PBMCs from blood, taken more than 4 days after vaccination. This sequence originates from a man in his fifties who received an inactivated influenza vaccine. Donor details come from another sample of the same person, matched by shared clones. The CDR3 amino acid sequence is: CSPDRDYEQYF. The bases are TGCAGCCCGGACAGGGATTACGAGCAGTACTTC.